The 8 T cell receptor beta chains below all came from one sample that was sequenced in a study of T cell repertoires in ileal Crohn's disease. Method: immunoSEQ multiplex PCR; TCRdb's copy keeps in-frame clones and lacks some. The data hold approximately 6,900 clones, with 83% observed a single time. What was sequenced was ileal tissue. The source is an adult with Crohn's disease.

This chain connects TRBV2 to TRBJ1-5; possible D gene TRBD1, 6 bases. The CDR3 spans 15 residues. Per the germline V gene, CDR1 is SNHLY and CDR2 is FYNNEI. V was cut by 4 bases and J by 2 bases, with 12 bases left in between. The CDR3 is CASSGQVVGNQPQHF. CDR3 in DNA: TGTGCCAGCAGTGGACAGGTTGTTGGCAATCAGCCCCAGCATTTT.

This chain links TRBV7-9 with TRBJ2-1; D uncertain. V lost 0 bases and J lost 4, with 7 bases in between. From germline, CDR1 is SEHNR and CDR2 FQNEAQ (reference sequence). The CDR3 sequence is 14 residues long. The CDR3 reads CASSLAGVYNEQFF. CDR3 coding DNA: TGTGCCAGCAGCTTAGCGGGCGTTTACAATGAGCAGTTCTTC. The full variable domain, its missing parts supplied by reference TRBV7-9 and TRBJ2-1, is DTGVSQNPRHKITKRGQNVTFRCDPISEHNRLYWYRQTLGQGPEFLTYFQNEAQLEKSRLLSDRFSAERPKGSFSTLEIQRTEQGDSAMYLCASSLAGVYNEQFFGPGTRLTVL.

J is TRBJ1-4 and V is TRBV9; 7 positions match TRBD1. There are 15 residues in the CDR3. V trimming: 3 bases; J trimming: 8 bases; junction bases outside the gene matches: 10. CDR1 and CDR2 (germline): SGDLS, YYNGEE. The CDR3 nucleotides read TGTGCCAGCAGCGCCGAGGGGGCAGTAAGGGAAAAACTGTTTTTT. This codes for CASSAEGAVREKLFF.

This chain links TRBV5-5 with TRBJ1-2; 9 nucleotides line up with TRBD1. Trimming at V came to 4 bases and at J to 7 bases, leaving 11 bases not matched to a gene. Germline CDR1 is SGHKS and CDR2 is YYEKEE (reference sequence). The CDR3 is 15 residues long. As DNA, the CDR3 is TGTGCCAGCAGCGTGGGACAGGGTAGTTTCAGTGGCTACACCTTC. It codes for CASSVGQGSFSGYTF.

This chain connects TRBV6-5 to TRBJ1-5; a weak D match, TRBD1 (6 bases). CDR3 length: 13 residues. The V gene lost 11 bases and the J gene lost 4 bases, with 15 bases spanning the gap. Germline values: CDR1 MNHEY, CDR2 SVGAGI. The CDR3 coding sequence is TGTGCCTCCCGAAAGGGGGAAAATCAGCCCCAGCATTTT. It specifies CASRKGENQPQHF.

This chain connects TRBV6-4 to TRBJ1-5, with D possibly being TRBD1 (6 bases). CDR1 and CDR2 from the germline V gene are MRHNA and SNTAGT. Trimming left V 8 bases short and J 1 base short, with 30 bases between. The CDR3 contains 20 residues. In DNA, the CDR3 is TGTGCCAGCGCTTCCCGGACACAGGGACCGGTGGACTGGAGCAATCAGCCCCAGCATTTT. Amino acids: CASASRTQGPVDWSNQPQHF.

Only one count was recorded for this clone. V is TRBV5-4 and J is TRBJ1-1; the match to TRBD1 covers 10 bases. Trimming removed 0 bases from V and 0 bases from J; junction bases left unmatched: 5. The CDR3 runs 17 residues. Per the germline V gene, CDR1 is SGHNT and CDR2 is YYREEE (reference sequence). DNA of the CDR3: TGTGCCAGCAGCTTGGAGGGACAGGGGAGAATGAACACTGAAGCTTTCTTT. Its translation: CASSLEGQGRMNTEAFF. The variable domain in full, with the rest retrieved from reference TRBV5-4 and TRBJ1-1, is ETGVTQSPTHLIKTRGQQVTLRCSSQSGHNTVSWYQQALGQGPQFIFQYYREEENGRGNFPPRFSGLQFPNYSSELNVNALELDDSALYLCASSLEGQGRMNTEAFFGQGTRLTVV.

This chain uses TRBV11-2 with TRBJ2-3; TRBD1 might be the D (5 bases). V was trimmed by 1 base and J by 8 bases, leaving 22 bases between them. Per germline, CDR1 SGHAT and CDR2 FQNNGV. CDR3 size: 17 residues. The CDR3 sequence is CASSLGGFQGPSGTQYF. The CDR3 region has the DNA TGTGCCAGCAGCTTAGGAGGTTTCCAGGGCCCTTCTGGTACGCAGTATTTT.